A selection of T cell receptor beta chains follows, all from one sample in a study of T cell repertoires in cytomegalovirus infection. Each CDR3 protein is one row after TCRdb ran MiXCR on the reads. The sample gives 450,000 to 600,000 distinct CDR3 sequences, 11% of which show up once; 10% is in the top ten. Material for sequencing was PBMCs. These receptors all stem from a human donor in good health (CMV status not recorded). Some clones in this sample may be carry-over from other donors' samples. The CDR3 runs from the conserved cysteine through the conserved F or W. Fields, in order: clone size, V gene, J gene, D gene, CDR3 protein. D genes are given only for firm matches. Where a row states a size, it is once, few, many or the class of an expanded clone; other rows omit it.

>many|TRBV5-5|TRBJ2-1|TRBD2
CASSPDPGAGDEQFF
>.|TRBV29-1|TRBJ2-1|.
CSAEGRGVGEQFF
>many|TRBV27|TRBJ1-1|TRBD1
CASSLTGASEAFF
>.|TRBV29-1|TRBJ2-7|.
CSVEEKPYEQYF
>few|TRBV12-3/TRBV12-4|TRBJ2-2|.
CASSLGQALGGELFF
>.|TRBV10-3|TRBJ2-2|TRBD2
CAIRRTELAGNTGELFF
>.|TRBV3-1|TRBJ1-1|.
CASSFGEWNTEAFF
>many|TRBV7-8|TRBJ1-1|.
CASSLGQPTEAFF
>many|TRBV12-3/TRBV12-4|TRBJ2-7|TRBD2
CATAEGGVYEQYF
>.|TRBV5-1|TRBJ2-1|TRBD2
CASSPGLVNEQFF
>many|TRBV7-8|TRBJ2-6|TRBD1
CASSQDRGSGANVLTF
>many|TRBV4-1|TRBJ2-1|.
CASSHRAFGTNNEQFF
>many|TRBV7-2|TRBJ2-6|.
CASSLVETGANVLTF
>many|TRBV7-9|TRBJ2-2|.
CASRPGTGELFF
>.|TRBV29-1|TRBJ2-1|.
CSVATPPAEQFF
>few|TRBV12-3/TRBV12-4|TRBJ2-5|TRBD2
CASSPGGLAGRETQYF
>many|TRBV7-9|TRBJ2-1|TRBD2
CASSLAGGLAPEQFF
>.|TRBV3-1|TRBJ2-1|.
CASSQASLAGNEQFF
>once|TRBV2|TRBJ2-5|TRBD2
CASIRAGGRAKTQYF
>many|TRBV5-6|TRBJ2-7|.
CASSFAPSYEQYF
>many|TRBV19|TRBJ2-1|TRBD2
CASSIDGLAGGREQFF
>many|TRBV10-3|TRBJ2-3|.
CAISAGEADTQYF
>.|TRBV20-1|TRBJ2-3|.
CSATMGLAGEGGTDTQYF